Included here is one T cell receptor (beta chain) sequence, with context. These data originate in a study of blood T cell repertoires in COVID-19. Profiling relied on immunoSEQ multiplex PCR, and the TCRdb table lists in-frame clones only, not all of them. The sample lists about 220,000 clones, 70% to 90% seen once, with 2.9% in the top ten. This CDR3 comprises 17 residues. Looked up from germline, CDR1 is SGHTA and CDR2 is FQGNSA. V was clipped by 4 bases and J by 6 bases; unmatched bases: 17. Specimen: peripheral blood. The clonotype originates from a man aged 45 to 65 who had recovered from COVID-19. The rearrangement uses TRBV7-2 and TRBJ2-7, with 8 bases lining up with TRBD1. The CDR3 DNA reads TGTGCCAGCAGCTCCCGACCTTCAGGGGGCTTCCCCCTCGAGCAGTACTTC. This encodes CASSSRPSGGFPLEQYF.